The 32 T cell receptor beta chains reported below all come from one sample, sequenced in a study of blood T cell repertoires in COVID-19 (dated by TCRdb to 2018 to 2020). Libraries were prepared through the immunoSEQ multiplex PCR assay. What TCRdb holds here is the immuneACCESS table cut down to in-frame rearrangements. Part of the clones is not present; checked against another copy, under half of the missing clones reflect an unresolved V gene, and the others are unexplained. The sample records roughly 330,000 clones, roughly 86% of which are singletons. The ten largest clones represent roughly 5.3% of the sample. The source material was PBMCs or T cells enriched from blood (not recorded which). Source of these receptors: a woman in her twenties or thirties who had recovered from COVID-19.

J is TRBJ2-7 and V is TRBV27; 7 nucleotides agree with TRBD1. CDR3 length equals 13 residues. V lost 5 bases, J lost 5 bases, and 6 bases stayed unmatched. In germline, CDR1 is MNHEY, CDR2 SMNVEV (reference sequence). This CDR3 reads CASSTTGYNEQYF. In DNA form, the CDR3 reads TGTGCCAGCAGTACGACAGGGTACAACGAGCAGTACTTC.

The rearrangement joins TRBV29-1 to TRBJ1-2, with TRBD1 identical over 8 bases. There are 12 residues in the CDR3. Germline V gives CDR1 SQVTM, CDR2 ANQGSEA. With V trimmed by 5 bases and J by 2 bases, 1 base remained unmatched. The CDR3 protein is CSVRDRNYGYTF. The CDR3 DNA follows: TGCAGCGTTAGGGACAGGAACTATGGCTACACCTTC.

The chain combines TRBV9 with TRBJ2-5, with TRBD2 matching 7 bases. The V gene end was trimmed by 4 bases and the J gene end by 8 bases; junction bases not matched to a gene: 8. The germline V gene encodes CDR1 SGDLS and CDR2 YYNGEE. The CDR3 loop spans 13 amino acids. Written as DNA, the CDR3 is TGTGCCAGCAGCCCGTGGGCTAGCGGAACCCAGTACTTC. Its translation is CASSPWASGTQYF.

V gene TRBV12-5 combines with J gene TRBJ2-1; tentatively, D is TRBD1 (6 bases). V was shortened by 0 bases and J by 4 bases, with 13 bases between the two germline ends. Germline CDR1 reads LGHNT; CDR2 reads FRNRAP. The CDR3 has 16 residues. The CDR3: CASGLVLQGQYNEQFF. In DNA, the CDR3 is TGTGCTAGTGGTTTGGTACTACAGGGACAATACAATGAGCAGTTCTTC.

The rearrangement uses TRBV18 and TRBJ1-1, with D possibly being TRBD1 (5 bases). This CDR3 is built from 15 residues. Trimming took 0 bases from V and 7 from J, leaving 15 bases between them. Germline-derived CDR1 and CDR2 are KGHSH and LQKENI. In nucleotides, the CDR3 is TGTGCCAGCTCACCACCGGGGGGAGCCCGGATTGAAGCTTTCTTT. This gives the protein CASSPPGGARIEAFF.

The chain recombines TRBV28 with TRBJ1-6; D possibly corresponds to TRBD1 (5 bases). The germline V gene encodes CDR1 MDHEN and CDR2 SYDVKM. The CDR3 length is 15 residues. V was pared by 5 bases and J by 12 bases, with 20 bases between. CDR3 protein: CASSHLGTSDGPLHF. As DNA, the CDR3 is TGTGCCAGCAGTCATCTCGGGACTTCGGATGGACCCCTCCACTTT.

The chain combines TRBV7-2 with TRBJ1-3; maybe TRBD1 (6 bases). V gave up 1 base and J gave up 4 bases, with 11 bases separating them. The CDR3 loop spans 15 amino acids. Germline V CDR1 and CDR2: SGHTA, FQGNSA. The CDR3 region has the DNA TGTGCCAGCAGCTTAGGGGCAGGGGAAGGAAACACCATATATTTT. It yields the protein CASSLGAGEGNTIYF.

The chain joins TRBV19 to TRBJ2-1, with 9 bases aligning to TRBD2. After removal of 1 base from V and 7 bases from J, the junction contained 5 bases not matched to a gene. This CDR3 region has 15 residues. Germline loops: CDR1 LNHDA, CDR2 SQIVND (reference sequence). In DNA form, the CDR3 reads TGTGCCAGTAGTATAGCCAGCGGGGGGTGGAATGAGCAGTTCTTC. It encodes CASSIASGGWNEQFF.

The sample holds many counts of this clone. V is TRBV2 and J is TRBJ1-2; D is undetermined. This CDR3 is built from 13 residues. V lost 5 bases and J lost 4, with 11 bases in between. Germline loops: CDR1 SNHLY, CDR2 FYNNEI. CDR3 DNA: TGTGCCAGCAGTCCCGACGGGATCTATGGCTACACCTTC. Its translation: CASSPDGIYGYTF.

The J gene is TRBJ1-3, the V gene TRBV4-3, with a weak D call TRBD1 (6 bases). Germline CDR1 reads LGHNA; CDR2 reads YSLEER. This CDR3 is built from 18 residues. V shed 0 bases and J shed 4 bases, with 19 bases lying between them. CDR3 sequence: CASSQDMGAFSFGNTIYF. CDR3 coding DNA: TGCGCCAGCAGCCAAGATATGGGGGCTTTCTCGTTCGGAAACACCATATATTTT.

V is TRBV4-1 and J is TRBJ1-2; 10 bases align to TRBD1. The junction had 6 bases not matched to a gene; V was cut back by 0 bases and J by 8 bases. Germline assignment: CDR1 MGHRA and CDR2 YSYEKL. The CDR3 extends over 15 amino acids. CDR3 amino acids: CASSQDPGTGDGYTF. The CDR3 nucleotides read TGCGCCAGCAGCCAAGATCCCGGGACAGGGGACGGCTACACCTTC.

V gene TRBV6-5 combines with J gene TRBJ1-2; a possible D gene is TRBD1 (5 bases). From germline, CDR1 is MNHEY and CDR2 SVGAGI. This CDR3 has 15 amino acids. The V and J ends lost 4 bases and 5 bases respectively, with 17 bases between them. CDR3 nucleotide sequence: TGTGCCAGCAGTTCCCGGGGGTCAGGAAGGTATGGCTACACCTTC. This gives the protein CASSSRGSGRYGYTF.

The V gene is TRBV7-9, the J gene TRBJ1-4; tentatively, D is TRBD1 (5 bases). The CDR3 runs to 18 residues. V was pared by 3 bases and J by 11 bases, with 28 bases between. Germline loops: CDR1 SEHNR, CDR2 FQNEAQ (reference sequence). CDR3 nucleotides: TGTGCCAGCAGCTTGGGATCGACGGGGACTACCCCACGGGGGAAACTGTTTTTT. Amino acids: CASSLGSTGTTPRGKLFF.

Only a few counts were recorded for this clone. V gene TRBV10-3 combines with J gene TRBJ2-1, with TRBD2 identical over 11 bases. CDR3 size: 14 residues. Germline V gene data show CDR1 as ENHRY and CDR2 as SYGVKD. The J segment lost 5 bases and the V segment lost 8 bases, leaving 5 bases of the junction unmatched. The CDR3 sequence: CAIRETSGDNEQFF. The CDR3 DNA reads TGTGCCATCCGCGAGACTAGCGGGGACAATGAGCAGTTCTTC.

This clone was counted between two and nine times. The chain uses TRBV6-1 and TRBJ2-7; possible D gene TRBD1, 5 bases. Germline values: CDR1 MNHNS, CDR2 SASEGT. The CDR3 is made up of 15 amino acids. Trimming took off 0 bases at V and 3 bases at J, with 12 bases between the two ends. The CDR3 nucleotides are TGTGCCAGCAGTGAAGCAAGGACACCTGGCTACGAGCAGTACTTC. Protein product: CASSEARTPGYEQYF.

The CDR3, as DNA: TGTGCCAGCAGTTCTCAGCCACAGGTAGCGGGGTACTTC. Translated: CASSSQPQVAGYF. The chain carries TRBV7-2 and TRBJ2-5; TRBD2 aligns across 7 bases. Germline V gene lookup returns CDR1 SGHTA and CDR2 FQGNSA. The CDR3 spans 13 residues. Losses at the gene ends were 6 bases for V and 13 bases for J; bases not matched to a gene: 14.

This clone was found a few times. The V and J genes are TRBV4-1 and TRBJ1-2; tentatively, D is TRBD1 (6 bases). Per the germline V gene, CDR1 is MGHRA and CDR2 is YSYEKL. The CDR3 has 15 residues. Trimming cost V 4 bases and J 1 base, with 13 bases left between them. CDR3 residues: CASSPRQAGNYGYTF. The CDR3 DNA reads TGCGCCAGCAGCCCTCGACAGGCGGGTAACTATGGCTACACCTTC.

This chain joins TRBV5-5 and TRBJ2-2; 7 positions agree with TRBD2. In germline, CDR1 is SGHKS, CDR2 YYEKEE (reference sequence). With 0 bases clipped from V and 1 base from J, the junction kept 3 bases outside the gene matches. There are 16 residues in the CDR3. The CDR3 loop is CASSLAGGGNTGELFF. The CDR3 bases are TGTGCCAGCAGCTTGGCAGGCGGGGGGAACACCGGGGAGCTGTTTTTT. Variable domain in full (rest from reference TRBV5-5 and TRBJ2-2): DAGVTQSPTHLIKTRGQQVTLRCSPISGHKSVSWYQQVLGQGPQFIFQYYEKEERGRGNFPDRFSARQFPNYSSELNVNALLLGDSALYLCASSLAGGGNTGELFFGEGSRLTVL.

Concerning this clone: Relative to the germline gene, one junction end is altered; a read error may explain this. The CDR3 DNA sequence: TGTGCCAGCAGTCCCCGGACAGGGGTCTCCAACGAGCAGTACTTC. Translating gives CASSPRTGVSNEQYF. V usage is TRBV6-5 and J usage is TRBJ2-7, with 9 bases fitting TRBD1. This CDR3 has 15 amino acids. Germline CDR1 reads MNHEY; CDR2 reads SVGAGI.

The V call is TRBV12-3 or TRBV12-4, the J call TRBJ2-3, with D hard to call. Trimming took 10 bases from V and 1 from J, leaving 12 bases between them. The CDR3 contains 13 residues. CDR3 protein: CATRVLGTDTQYF. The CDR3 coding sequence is TGTGCCACCCGGGTTCTGGGCACAGATACGCAGTATTTT.

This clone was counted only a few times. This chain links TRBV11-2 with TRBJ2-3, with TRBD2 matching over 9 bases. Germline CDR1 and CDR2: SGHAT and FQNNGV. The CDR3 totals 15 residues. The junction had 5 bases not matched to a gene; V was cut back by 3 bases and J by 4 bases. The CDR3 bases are TGTGCCAGCAGCTTCCGCGGGGGGGTGGCAGATACGCAGTATTTT. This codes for CASSFRGGVADTQYF.

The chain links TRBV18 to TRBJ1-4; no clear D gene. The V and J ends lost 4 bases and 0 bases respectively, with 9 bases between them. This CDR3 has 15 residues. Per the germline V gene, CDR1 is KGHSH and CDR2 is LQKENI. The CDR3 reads CASSLTASTNEKLFF. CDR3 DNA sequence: TGTGCCAGCTCACTAACAGCCTCAACTAATGAAAAACTGTTTTTT.

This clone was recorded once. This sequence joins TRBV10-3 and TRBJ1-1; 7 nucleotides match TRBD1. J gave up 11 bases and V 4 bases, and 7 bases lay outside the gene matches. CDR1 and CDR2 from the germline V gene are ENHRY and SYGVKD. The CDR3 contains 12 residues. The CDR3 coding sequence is TGTGCCATCAGTGGAGGGACAGATAAGGCTTTCTTT. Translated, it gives CAISGGTDKAFF.

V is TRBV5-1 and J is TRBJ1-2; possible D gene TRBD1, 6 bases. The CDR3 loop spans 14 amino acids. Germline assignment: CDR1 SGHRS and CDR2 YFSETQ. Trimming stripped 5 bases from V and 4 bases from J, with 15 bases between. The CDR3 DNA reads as TGCGCCAGCAGGGGGACAACAGGCGGCTATGGCTACACCTTC. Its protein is CASRGTTGGYGYTF. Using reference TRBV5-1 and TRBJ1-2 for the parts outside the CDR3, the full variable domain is KAGVTQTPRYLIKTRGQQVTLSCSPISGHRSVSWYQQTPGQGLQFLFEYFSETQRNKGNFPGRFSGRQFSNSRSEMNVSTLELGDSALYLCASRGTTGGYGYTFGSGTRLTVV.

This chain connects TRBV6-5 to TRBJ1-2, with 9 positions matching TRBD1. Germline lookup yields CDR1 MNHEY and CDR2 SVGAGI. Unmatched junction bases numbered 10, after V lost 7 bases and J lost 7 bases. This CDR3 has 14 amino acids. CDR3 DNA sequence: TGTGCCAGCAACGAACAGGGGGCGACGTCTGGCTACACCTTC. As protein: CASNEQGATSGYTF.

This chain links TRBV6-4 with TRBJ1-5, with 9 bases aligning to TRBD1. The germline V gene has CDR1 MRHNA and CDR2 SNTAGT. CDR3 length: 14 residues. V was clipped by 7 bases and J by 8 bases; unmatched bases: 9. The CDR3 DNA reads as TGTGCCAGCATCAGGGACAGGGCGAGGGAGCCCCAGCATTTT. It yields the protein CASIRDRAREPQHF.

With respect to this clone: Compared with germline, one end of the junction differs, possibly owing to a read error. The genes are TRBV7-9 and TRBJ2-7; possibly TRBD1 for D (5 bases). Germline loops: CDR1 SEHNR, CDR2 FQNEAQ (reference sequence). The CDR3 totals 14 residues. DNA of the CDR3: TGTGCCAGCAGCTTACAGGGATTCTCCGACGAGCAGTACTTC. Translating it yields CASSLQGFSDEQYF.

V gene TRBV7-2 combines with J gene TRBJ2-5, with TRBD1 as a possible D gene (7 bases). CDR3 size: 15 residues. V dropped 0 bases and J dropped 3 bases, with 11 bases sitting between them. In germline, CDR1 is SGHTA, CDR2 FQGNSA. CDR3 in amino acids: CASSLARDSKETQYF. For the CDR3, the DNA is TGTGCCAGCAGCTTAGCGCGGGACAGCAAAGAGACCCAGTACTTC.

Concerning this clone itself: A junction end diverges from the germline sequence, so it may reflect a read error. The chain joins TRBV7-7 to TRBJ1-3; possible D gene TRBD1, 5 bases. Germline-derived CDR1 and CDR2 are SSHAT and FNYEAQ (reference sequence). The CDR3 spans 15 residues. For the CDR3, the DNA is TGTGCTAGCAGCTTGGGGGAGGGGACTGGAAACACCATATATTTT. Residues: CASSLGEGTGNTIYF. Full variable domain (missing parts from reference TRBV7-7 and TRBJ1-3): GAGVSQSPRYKVTKRGQDVTLRCDPISSHATLYWYQQALGQGPEFLTYFNYEAQPDKSGLPSDRFSAERPEGSISTLTIQRTEQRDSAMYRCASSLGEGTGNTIYFGEGSWLTVV.

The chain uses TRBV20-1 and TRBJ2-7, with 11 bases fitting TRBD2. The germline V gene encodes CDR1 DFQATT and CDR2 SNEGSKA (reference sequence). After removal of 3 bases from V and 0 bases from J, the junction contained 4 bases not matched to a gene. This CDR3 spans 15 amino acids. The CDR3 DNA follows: TGCAGTGCTAGTGACCTAGCGGGGGGCTCCTACGAGCAGTACTTC. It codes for CSASDLAGGSYEQYF.

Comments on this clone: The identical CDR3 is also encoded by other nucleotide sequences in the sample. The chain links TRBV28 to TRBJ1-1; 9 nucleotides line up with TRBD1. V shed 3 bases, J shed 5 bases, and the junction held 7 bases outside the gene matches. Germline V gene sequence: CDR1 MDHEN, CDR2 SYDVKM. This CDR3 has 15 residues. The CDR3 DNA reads TGTGCCAGCAGTTTGCCCGGACAGGGGAGGACTGAAGCTTTCTTT. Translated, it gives CASSLPGQGRTEAFF.

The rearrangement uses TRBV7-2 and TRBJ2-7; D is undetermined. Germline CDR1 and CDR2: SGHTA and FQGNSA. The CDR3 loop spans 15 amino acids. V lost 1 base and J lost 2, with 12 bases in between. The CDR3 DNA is TGTGCCAGCAGCTTAGGTCACGGAGCCGCCTACGAGCAGTACTTC. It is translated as CASSLGHGAAYEQYF.